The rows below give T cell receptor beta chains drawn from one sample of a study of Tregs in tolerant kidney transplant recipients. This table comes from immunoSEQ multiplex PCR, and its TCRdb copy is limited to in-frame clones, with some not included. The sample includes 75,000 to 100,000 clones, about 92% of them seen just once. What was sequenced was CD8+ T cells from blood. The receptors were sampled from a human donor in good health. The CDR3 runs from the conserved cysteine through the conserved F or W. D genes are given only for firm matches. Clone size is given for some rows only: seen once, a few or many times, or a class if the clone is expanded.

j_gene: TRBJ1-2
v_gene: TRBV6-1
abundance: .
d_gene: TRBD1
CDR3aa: CASSDGELTGNYGYTF
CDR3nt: TGTGCCAGCAGTGATGGGGAATTGACAGGGAACTATGGCTACACCTTC

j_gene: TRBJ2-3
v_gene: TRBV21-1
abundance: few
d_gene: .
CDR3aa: CASPTVGDTQYF
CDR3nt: TGTGCCAGCCCAACAGTTGGAGATACGCAGTATTTT

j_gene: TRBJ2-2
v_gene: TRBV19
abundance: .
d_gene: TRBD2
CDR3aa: CAASGTRRTGELFF
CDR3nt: TGTGCCGCTAGCGGGACCAGAAGGACCGGGGAGCTGTTTTTT

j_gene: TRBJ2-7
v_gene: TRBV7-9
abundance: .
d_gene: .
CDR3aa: CASSLAPRPSYEQYF
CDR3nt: TGTGCCAGCAGCTTAGCCCCCAGGCCCTCCTACGAGCAGTACTTC

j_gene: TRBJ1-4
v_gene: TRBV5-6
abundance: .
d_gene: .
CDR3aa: CASSLVSSGEKLFF
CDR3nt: TGTGCCAGCAGCTTGGTTTCTTCGGGTGAAAAACTGTTTTTT

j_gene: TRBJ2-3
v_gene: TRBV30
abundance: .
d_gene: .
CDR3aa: CAWSAPSSSTDTQYF
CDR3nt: TGTGCCTGGAGTGCCCCCTCCTCCAGCACAGATACGCAGTATTTT

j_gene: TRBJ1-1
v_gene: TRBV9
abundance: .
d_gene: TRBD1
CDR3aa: CASSIGQGRVTGEAFF
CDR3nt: TGTGCCAGCAGCATTGGACAGGGGCGGGTAACGGGGGAAGCTTTCTTT

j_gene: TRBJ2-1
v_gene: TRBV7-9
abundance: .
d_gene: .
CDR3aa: CASSFTGVEQFF
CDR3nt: TGTGCCAGCAGCTTTACTGGCGTTGAGCAGTTCTTC

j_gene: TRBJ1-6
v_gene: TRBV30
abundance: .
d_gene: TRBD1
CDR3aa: CAWSGLRDRGSPLHF
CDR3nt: TGTGCCTGGAGTGGCCTCCGGGACAGGGGCTCACCCCTCCACTTT

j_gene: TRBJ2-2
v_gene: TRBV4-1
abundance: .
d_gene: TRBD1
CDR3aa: CASSQILTGATGELFF
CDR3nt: TGCGCCAGCAGCCAAATATTAACAGGGGCCACCGGGGAGCTGTTTTTT